One sample yielded the 28 T cell receptor beta chains listed below, sequenced in a study of T cell clones after liver transplantation. TCRdb's copy holds only in-frame clones and misses some; the assay was immunoSEQ multiplex PCR. The profile shows about 75,000 clones, roughly 84% of them singletons. This specimen was CD4+ T cells from blood, taken about 50 months after liver transplant. The receptors derive from a human patient who received a liver transplant. Some T cells here may be from the graft donor.

This clone was seen just once. The rearrangement links TRBV5-1 to TRBJ2-5; D is uncertain. Germline lookup yields CDR1 SGHRS and CDR2 YFSETQ. This CDR3 comprises 13 residues. V gave up 4 bases and J gave up 2 bases, with 9 bases separating them. DNA of the CDR3: TGCGCCAGCAGCGCCGGGCCACAAGAGACCCAGTACTTC. It translates to CASSAGPQETQYF.

This chain links TRBV5-6 with TRBJ1-2; no clear D gene. Germline V lookup: CDR1 SGHDT, CDR2 YYEEEE. V was trimmed by 6 bases and J by 7 bases, leaving 19 bases between them. The CDR3 spans 14 residues. CDR3 region: CASNKGLPVSGYTF. As DNA, the CDR3 is TGTGCCAGCAACAAGGGCCTCCCGGTATCTGGCTACACCTTC.

The chain uses TRBV6-1 and TRBJ2-5; TRBD2 matches 9 bases. The CDR3 length is 15 residues. Germline lookup yields CDR1 MNHNS and CDR2 SASEGT. Trimming took 5 bases from V and 6 from J; bases not matched to a gene: 10. CDR3 bases: TGTGCCAGCAGTCCCAGCCTTAGCGGGGGTCAGACCCAGTACTTC. It translates to CASSPSLSGGQTQYF.

V and J are TRBV14 and TRBJ1-3; the D is unclear. CDR1 SGHDN and CDR2 FVKESK come from the germline V gene. This CDR3 is 19 amino acids long. Between the trimmed V and J ends, which lost 4 bases and 3 bases, there was a span of 25 bases. CDR3 DNA sequence: TGTGCCAGCAGCCCGTGGGTCATTCGTGGCAGTTATTTTGGAAACACCATATATTTT. This sequence encodes CASSPWVIRGSYFGNTIYF.

This clone was detected only a few times. The chain is built from TRBV5-3 and TRBJ2-7; D uncertain. TRBV5-3 is an ORF; its function is uncertain. The CDR3 is 10 residues long. V lost 4 bases, J lost 12 bases, and 11 bases lay in between. The CDR3 here is CARSGGRPYF. For the CDR3, the DNA is TGTGCCAGAAGCGGCGGCCGACCGTACTTC.

The chain uses TRBV6-5 and TRBJ1-1, with 8 bases identical to TRBD1. CDR1 and CDR2 from the germline V gene are MNHEY and SVGAGI. The length of the CDR3 is 11 residues. Losses at the gene ends were 7 bases for V and 8 bases for J; bases not matched to a gene: 3. The CDR3 region is CASMGDREAFF. The DNA of the CDR3 is TGTGCCAGCATGGGGGACAGGGAAGCTTTCTTT.

The chain is built from TRBV11-2 and TRBJ2-3; D is undetermined. There are 11 residues in the CDR3. V lost 0 bases and J 8 bases, leaving 3 bases between the germline ends. Germline-derived CDR1 and CDR2 are SGHAT and FQNNGV. The CDR3 sequence: CASSLEGTQYF. Written as DNA, the CDR3 is TGTGCCAGCAGCTTAGAAGGTACGCAGTATTTT.

The chain combines TRBV18 with TRBJ1-5; no firm D call. The CDR3 covers 17 residues. Looked up from germline, CDR1 is KGHSH and CDR2 is LQKENI. Deletions cut 5 bases from V and 2 bases from J, with 19 bases between. The CDR3 sequence: CASSAVQLELGNQPQHF. The CDR3 bases are TGTGCCAGCTCAGCGGTCCAGTTGGAGTTAGGCAATCAGCCCCAGCATTTT. Variable domain in full (rest from reference TRBV18 and TRBJ1-5): NAGVMQNPRHLVRRRGQEARLRCSPMKGHSHVYWYRQLPEEGLKFMVYLQKENIIDESGMPKERFSAEFPKEGPSILRIQQVVRGDSAAYFCASSAVQLELGNQPQHFGDGTRLSIL.

The chain joins TRBV7-9 to TRBJ1-1; 9 bases align to TRBD1. V gave up 5 bases and J gave up 11 bases; unmatched junction bases: 6. Per germline, CDR1 SEHNR and CDR2 FQNEAQ (reference sequence). The CDR3 totals 12 residues. The CDR3 is CASSPQGARAFF. CDR3 DNA: TGTGCCAGCAGCCCACAGGGGGCGAGGGCTTTCTTT.

The rearrangement uses TRBV13 and TRBJ2-3, with D possibly being TRBD2 (7 bases). V was clipped by 5 bases and J by 4 bases, with 10 bases between them. CDR1 and CDR2 (germline): PRHDT, FYEKMQ (reference sequence). The CDR3 length is 13 residues. The DNA for the CDR3 is TGTGCCAGCAGCGGCGGGGGCGCAGATACGCAGTATTTT. Its translation is CASSGGGADTQYF. The entire variable domain, with the rest obtained from reference TRBV13 and TRBJ2-3, is as follows: AAGVIQSPRHLIKEKRETATLKCYPIPRHDTVYWYQQGPGQDPQFLISFYEKMQSDKGSIPDRFSAQQFSDYHSELNMSSLELGDSALYFCASSGGGADTQYFGPGTRLTVL.

The sample holds a few counts of this clone. The V call is TRBV6-5, the J call TRBJ1-6; 10 bases are shared with TRBD1. CDR3 size: 16 residues. Per the germline V gene, CDR1 is MNHEY and CDR2 is SVGAGI. V gave up 4 bases and J gave up 6 bases; unmatched junction bases: 6. The CDR3 bases are TGTGCCAGCAGTTTGACAGGGGGCTGGGGTAATTCACCCCTCCACTTT. It yields the protein CASSLTGGWGNSPLHF.

V and J are TRBV5-1 and TRBJ1-2; D might be TRBD1 (5 bases). The germline V and J ends were trimmed by 4 bases and 2 bases, with 12 bases remaining between them. From germline, CDR1 is SGHRS and CDR2 YFSETQ. The CDR3 runs to 14 residues. The chain's CDR3 is CASSVNTGNYGYTF. CDR3 in DNA: TGCGCCAGCAGCGTAAATACAGGAAACTATGGCTACACCTTC.

The J gene is TRBJ2-7, the V gene TRBV21-1; the D segment call TRBD2 is taken from the table without a DNA check. TRBV21-1 is a pseudogene. This CDR3 spans 17 amino acids. The CDR3, as DNA: TGTGCCAGCAGCAAACGGTATACTAGCGGGCCCGCCTACGAGCAGTACTTC. Its translation: CASSKRYTSGPAYEQYF.

The V and J genes are TRBV20-1 and TRBJ2-5; tentative D call: TRBD2 (5 bases). CDR3 length equals 11 residues. With 1 base removed from V and 5 bases from J, the gap between germline ends came to 5 bases. Germline V gives CDR1 DFQATT, CDR2 SNEGSKA (reference sequence). The DNA for the CDR3 is TGCAGTGCTAGAGCGGGGGAGACCCAGTACTTC. The encoded protein is CSARAGETQYF.

This clone was recorded once. The chain employs TRBV9 and TRBJ2-3; D perhaps matches TRBD1 (5 bases). Germline V gene lookup returns CDR1 SGDLS and CDR2 YYNGEE. Trimming cost V 0 bases and J 2 bases, with 13 bases left between them. The CDR3 consists of 16 residues. This CDR3 is CASSVEGRVYTDTQYF. CDR3 DNA sequence: TGTGCCAGCAGCGTAGAGGGCAGGGTATACACAGATACGCAGTATTTT.

V usage is TRBV18 and J usage is TRBJ1-2; D perhaps matches TRBD1 (5 bases). Germline assignment: CDR1 KGHSH and CDR2 LQKENI. The CDR3 length is 12 residues. The V and J ends lost 5 bases and 8 bases respectively, with 12 bases between them. Written as DNA, the CDR3 is TGTGCCAGCTCAACGGGACGTTTAGGCTACACCTTC. Translated: CASSTGRLGYTF.

In this sample, this clone turned up once. CDR3 coding DNA: TGCGCCAGCAGCTTGGCGGGACTTAGCTCCTACAATGAGCAGTTCTTC. Its translation is CASSLAGLSSYNEQFF. J is TRBJ2-1 and V is TRBV5-1; tentative D call: TRBD2 (6 bases). Trimming removed 0 bases from V and 0 bases from J, with 10 bases in between. The CDR3 is made up of 16 amino acids. The germline CDR1 and CDR2 sequences are SGHRS and YFSETQ.

The chain employs TRBV10-3 and TRBJ2-7, with D hard to call. This CDR3 comprises 14 residues. Trimming took off 2 bases at V and 5 bases at J, with 13 bases between the two ends. The germline CDR1 and CDR2 sequences are ENHRY and SYGVKD. This chain's CDR3 is CAISEPRAPHEQYF. In DNA, the CDR3 is TGTGCCATCAGTGAGCCAAGGGCCCCCCACGAGCAGTACTTC.

This clone is a singleton in its sample. The chain links TRBV7-2 to TRBJ2-1; D perhaps matches TRBD1 (6 bases). Germline V lookup: CDR1 SGHTA, CDR2 FQGNSA. This CDR3 is built from 15 residues. The germline V and J ends were trimmed by 5 bases and 0 bases, with 11 bases remaining between them. The CDR3 sequence: CASSRQGSSYNEQFF. In DNA form, the CDR3 reads TGTGCCAGCAGCCGGCAGGGGAGCTCCTACAATGAGCAGTTCTTC.

The gene calls are TRBV5-1 and TRBJ2-3, with D unresolved. V lost 5 bases and J lost 10, with 20 bases in between. This CDR3 is built from 14 residues. Per the germline V gene, CDR1 is SGHRS and CDR2 is YFSETQ. The CDR3 DNA sequence: TGCGCCAGCAGTGTTGAGGCCCTGGCGAATGCGCAGTATTTT. This gives the protein CASSVEALANAQYF.

This chain uses TRBV5-6 with TRBJ1-6, with 11 bases aligning to TRBD1. Germline lookup yields CDR1 SGHDT and CDR2 YYEEEE. The V and J ends lost 4 bases and 7 bases, in that order; junction bases with no gene match: 4. CDR3 length: 15 residues. The CDR3: CASSRDRGSNSPLHF. The CDR3 DNA reads TGTGCCAGCAGCAGGGACAGGGGGTCGAATTCACCCCTCCACTTT.

V and J are TRBV13 and TRBJ2-5; D remains ambiguous. Trimming took 0 bases from V and 3 from J, leaving 8 bases between them. The CDR3 consists of 14 residues. CDR1 and CDR2 from the germline V gene are PRHDT and FYEKMQ (reference sequence). The DNA of the CDR3 is TGTGCCAGCAGCTTAGGTTCACAGAAAGAGACCCAGTACTTC. The encoded protein is CASSLGSQKETQYF.

The chain is built from TRBV4-2 and TRBJ1-5; TRBD1 is a possible D gene (5 bases). Per germline, CDR1 LGHNA and CDR2 YNFKEQ. Trimming removed 4 bases from V and 4 bases from J, with 8 bases in between. This CDR3 contains 13 residues. CDR3 sequence reads: CASSLQGNQPQHF. The CDR3 region has the DNA TGTGCCAGCAGCCTGCAGGGAAATCAGCCCCAGCATTTT.

The chain is built from TRBV12-5 and TRBJ2-6; D possibly corresponds to TRBD1 (5 bases). V was clipped by 6 bases and J by 0 bases, with 9 bases between them. Germline CDR1 reads LGHNT; CDR2 reads FRNRAP. The CDR3 length is 15 residues. For the CDR3, the DNA is TGTGCTAGTGGGGCGACAGACTCTGGGGCCAACGTCCTGACTTTC. Translated: CASGATDSGANVLTF.

The J gene is TRBJ2-7, the V gene TRBV5-1; the D is unclear. The germline V and J ends were trimmed by 0 bases and 3 bases, with 10 bases remaining between them. This CDR3 region has 14 residues. The V gene's germline CDR1 is SGHRS and CDR2 YFSETQ. This chain's CDR3 is CASSLGHQVYEQYF. CDR3 coding DNA: TGCGCCAGCAGCTTGGGACACCAAGTCTACGAGCAGTACTTC.

The chain carries TRBV10-3 and TRBJ2-7; 9 positions agree with TRBD1. V lost 10 bases to trimming and J lost 5 bases; unmatched junction nucleotides: 12. The CDR3 loop spans 14 amino acids. Germline lookup yields CDR1 ENHRY and CDR2 SYGVKD. This chain's CDR3 is CATRPGTGNDEQYF. The CDR3 DNA is TGTGCCACCAGACCAGGGACAGGGAACGACGAGCAGTACTTC.

The sample holds a few counts of this clone. The rearrangement uses TRBV28 and TRBJ2-1; D is undetermined. The V gene lost 7 bases and the J gene lost 0 bases, with 10 bases spanning the gap. This CDR3 has 14 amino acids. CDR1 is MDHEN and CDR2 is SYDVKM in the germline V gene. CDR3 in DNA: TGTGCCAGCAAGAGACAAAGCTCCTACAATGAGCAGTTCTTC. Its protein is CASKRQSSYNEQFF.

The V and J genes are TRBV5-5 and TRBJ2-5; D might be TRBD2 (6 bases). Trimming pared 4 bases from V and 5 bases from J, leaving 21 bases between. The CDR3 spans 16 residues. Per germline, CDR1 SGHKS and CDR2 YYEKEE (reference sequence). This CDR3 is CASSQRGSTGGETQYF. CDR3 sequence (DNA): TGTGCCAGCAGCCAACGGGGGTCGACCGGAGGCGAGACCCAGTACTTC.